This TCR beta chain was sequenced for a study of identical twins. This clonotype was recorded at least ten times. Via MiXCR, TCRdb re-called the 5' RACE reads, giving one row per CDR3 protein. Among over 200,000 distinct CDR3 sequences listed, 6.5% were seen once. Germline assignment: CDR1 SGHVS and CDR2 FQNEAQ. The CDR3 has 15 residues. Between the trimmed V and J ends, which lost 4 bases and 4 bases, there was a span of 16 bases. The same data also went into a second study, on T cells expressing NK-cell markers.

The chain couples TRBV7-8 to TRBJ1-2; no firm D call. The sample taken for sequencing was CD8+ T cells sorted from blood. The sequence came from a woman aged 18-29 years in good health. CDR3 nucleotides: TGTGCCAGCAGCTACGAGCGGAGGACGGTCTATGGCTACACCTTC. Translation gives CASSYERRTVYGYTF.